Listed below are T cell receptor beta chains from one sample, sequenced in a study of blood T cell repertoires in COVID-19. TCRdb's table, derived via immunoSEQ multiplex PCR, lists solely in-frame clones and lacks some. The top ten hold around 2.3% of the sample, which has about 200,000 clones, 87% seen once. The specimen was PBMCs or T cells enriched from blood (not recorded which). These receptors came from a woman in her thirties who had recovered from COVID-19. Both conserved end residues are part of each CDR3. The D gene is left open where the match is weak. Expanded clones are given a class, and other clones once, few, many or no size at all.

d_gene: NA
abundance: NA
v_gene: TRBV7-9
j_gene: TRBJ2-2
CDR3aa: CASSPGQWYGELFF
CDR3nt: TGTGCCAGCAGCCCCGGACAGTGGTACGGGGAGCTGTTTTTT

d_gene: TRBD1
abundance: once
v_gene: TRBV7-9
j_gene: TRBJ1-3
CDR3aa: CASSHDAQGASGNTIYF
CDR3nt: TGTGCCAGCAGCCACGATGCACAGGGGGCGAGTGGAAACACCATATATTTT

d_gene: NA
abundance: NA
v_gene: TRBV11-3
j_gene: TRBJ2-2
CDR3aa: CASSQGGVGGELFF
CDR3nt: TGTGCCAGCAGCCAAGGAGGGGTTGGGGGGGAGCTGTTTTTT

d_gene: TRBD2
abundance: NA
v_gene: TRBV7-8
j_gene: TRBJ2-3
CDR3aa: CASSLGASGSTDTQYF
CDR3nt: TGTGCCAGCAGCTTAGGGGCTAGCGGAAGCACAGATACGCAGTATTTT

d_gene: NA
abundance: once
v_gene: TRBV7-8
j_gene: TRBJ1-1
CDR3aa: CASSLVQGSMNTEAFF
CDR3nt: TGTGCCAGCAGCTTAGTGCAGGGCAGTATGAACACTGAAGCTTTCTTT

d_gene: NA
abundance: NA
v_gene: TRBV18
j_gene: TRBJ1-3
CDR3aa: CASSPPAGRNTIYF
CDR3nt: TGTGCCAGCTCACCACCTGCAGGGAGGAACACCATATATTTT

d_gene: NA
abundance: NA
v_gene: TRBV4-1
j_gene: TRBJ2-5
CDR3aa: CASSQEGDGSPWQETQYF
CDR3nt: TGCGCCAGCAGCCAAGAAGGGGACGGGAGCCCGTGGCAAGAGACCCAGTACTTC

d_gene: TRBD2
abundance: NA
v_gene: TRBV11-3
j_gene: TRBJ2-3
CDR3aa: CASTLGGSRLAGEADTQYF
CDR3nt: TGTGCCAGCACCCTCGGGGGGTCTCGGCTAGCGGGAGAGGCAGATACGCAGTATTTT

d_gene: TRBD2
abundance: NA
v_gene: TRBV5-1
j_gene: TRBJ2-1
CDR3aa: CASSSLGGAYNEQFF
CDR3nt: TGCGCCAGCAGCTCCCTGGGGGGGGCCTACAATGAGCAGTTCTTC

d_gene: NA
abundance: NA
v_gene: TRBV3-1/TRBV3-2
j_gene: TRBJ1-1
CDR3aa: CASSLHLDRLNTEAFF
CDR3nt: TGTGCCAGCAGCCTCCACCTGGACAGACTGAACACTGAAGCTTTCTTT

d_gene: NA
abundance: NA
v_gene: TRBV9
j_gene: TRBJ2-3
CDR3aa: CASSNRDTDTDTQYF
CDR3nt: TGTGCCAGCAGCAACCGGGACACCGACACAGATACGCAGTATTTT

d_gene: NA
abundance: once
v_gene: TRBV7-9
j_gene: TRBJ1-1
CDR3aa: CASSLSQGNTEAFF
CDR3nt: TGTGCCAGCAGCCTGAGTCAGGGGAACACTGAAGCTTTCTTT

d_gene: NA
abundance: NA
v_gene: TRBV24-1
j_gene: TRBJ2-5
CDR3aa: CATSDPQGSYETQYF
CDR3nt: TGTGCCACCAGTGATCCCCAGGGATCCTACGAGACCCAGTACTTC

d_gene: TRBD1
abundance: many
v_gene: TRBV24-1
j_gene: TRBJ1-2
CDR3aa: CATSDLDRGGYTF
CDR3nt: TGTGCCACCAGTGATTTGGACAGGGGTGGCTACACCTTC

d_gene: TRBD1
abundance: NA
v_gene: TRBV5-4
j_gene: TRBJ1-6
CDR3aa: CASSLLPPGTGDNSPLHF
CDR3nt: TGTGCCAGCAGCTTGCTCCCACCTGGGACAGGGGATAATTCACCCCTCCACTTT

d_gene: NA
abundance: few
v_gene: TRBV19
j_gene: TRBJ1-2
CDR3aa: CASSLARGNYGYTF
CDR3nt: TGTGCCAGTAGTTTGGCCAGGGGCAACTATGGCTACACCTTC

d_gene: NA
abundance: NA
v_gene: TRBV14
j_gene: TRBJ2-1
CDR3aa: CASSIPRGRNEQFF
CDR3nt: TGTGCCAGCAGCATCCCCAGGGGCAGGAATGAGCAGTTCTTC

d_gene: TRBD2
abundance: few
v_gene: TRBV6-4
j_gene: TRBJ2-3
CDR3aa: CASSDRRGGADTQYF
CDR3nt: TGTGCCAGCAGTGACCGGCGGGGGGGCGCAGATACGCAGTATTTT

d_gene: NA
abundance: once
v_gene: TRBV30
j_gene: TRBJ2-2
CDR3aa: CAIGVNTGELFF
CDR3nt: TGTGCCATCGGGGTGAACACCGGGGAGCTGTTTTTT